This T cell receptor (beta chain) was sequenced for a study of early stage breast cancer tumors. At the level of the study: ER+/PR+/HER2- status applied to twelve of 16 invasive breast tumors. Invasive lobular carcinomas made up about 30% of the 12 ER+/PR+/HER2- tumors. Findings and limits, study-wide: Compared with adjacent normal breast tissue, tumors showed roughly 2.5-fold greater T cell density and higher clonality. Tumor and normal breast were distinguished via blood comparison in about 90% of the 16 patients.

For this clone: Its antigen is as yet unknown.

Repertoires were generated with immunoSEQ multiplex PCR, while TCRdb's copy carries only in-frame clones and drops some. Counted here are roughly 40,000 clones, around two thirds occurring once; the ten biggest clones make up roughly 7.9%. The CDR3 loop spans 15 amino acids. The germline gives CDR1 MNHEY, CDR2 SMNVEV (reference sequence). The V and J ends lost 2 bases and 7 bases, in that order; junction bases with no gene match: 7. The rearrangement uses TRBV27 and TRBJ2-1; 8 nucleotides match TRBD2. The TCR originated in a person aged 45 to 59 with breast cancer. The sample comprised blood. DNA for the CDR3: TGTGCCAGCAGTTTAGCGAGCGGGAGTGGAAATGAGCAGTTCTTC. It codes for CASSLASGSGNEQFF.